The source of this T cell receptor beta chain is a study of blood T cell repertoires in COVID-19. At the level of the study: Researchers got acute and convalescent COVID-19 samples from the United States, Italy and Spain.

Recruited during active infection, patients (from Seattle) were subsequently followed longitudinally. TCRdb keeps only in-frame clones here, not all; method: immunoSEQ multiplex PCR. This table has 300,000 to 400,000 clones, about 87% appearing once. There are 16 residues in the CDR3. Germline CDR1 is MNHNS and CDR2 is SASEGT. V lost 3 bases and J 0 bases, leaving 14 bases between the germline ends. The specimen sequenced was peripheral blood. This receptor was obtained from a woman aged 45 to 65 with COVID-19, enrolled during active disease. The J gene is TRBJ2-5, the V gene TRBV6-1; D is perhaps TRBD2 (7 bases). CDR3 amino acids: CASSDRAGAYQETQYF. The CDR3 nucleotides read TGTGCCAGCAGTGATAGGGCGGGGGCGTACCAAGAGACCCAGTACTTC.